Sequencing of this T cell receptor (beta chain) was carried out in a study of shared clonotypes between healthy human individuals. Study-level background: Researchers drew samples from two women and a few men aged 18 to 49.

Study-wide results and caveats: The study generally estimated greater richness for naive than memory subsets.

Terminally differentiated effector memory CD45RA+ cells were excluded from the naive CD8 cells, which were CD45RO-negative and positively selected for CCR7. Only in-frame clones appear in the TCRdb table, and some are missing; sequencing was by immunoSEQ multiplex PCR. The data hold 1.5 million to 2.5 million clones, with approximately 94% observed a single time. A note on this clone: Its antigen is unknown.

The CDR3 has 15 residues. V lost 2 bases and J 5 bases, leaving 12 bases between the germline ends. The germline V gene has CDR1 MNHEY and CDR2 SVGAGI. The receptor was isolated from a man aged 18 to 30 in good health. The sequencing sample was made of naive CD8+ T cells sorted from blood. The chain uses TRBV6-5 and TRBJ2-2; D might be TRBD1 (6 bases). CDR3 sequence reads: CASSYLHTGTGELFF. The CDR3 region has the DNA TGTGCCAGCAGTTACCTACATACAGGGACCGGGGAGCTGTTTTTT.